This T cell receptor (beta chain) was captured in a study of T cell responses to AZD1222 COVID-19 vaccine (dated by TCRdb to the early 2020s). Notes on the research overall: AZD1222 recipients whose second dose came at about 4 weeks and those whose second dose came at about 12 weeks were combined into one group, since spike-specific TCR depth and breadth did not differ between the two schedules. TCR sequencing was performed for roughly 250 trial participants, of whom 200 to 210 were given two doses of AZD1222 and approximately 25 were given two doses of MenACWY control vaccine. Enrollment into the trials was organized by age into subgroups of 18-55, 56-69 and 70-plus years, and those subgroups contained around 150, 28 and 57 TCR-sequenced participants, respectively. What the authors observed across the whole study: Because no samples from the day 14 peak response were available, repertoires could be characterized only after the peak T cell response. The 56-69-year group was small, and its depth increase did not reach significance, likely because of low power. A significant rise in spike-specific TCR breadth and depth was observed after two AZD1222 doses relative to day 0 and relative to MenACWY recipients. Reportedly, close to half of the unique spike-specific TCRs recognized epitopes lying outside the regions that are mutated in the B.1.351 and B.1.1.7 variants. Most participants were white British and females outnumbered males, and the authors suggested that clonal diversity may have been underestimated. CD4 TCRs associated with the vaccine covered the entire spike protein, and the dominant responses were in regions 160-218 and 743-854. Only five or six AZD1222 recipients were SARS-CoV-2 seropositive at baseline, limiting conclusions about previously exposed vaccinees.

The CDR3 regions of human TCRbeta chains were analyzed by immunosequencing. Per the original workflow: Repertoire TCRs were matched against a reference library of SARS-CoV-2-specific TCRs generated with the MIRA antigen-specificity platform. Breadth was defined as the fraction of unique TCRs that were SARS-CoV-2-associated, and depth was defined as the fraction of total T cells that were SARS-CoV-2-associated. Using the MIRA data, every spike-specific TCR was mapped to the spike region that the TCR reacted to and assigned to either a CD4 or a CD8 class. Log10-transformed breadth and depth values were compared by one-way ANOVA with Sidak's multiple comparisons tests. TCRdb carries this immuneACCESS record with in-frame sequences only. Its versions omit some clonotypes, under half of them owing to an unresolved V gene in the studies checked, with the rest unexplained. V, J and clone size reflect that table, while D and trimming were determined from the DNA. The sample table contains tens of thousands of clones; only one count was recorded for 83% of them. The ten largest account for approximately 52% of the sample.

The time point label, as the study defines it: baseline before first vaccination. Samples from vaccinated people were obtained from the UK trials COV001 and COV002, which included a single-blind randomized controlled phase 2/3 trial of AZD1222 (ChAdOx1 nCoV-19) in healthy adults. Trial participant PBMC samples were collected at day 0 and day 28 after the second dose for TCRbeta chain sequencing. Points on this clone: Its target antigen remains unknown. There are no base qualities to consult, and no much larger clone falls within one base.

The germline V gene supplies CDR1 SNHLY and CDR2 FYNNEI. V and J lose 7 bases and 7 bases, and a span of 17 bases separates them. Taken from cysteine to phenylalanine, the CDR3 has 14 residues. The retained sequence is limited to the CDR3, 42 bases, with the frame set at the first base. Rearrangement joined TRBV2 to TRBJ1-5, with no reliable assignment of the D segment. The receptor was derived from an adult in good health. Sequencing was performed on peripheral blood, taken on day 0 of AZD1222 vaccination. The CDR3 amino acid sequence is: CASTGRTRDQPQHF. The nucleotides read TGTGCCAGCACCGGCAGGACTCGAGACCAGCCCCAGCATTTT. The CDR3 plus the reference TRBV2 and TRBJ1-5 genes for the other parts give the full variable domain: EPEVTQTPSHQVTQMGQEVILRCVPISNHLYFYWYRQILGQKVEFLVSFYNNEISEKSEIFDDQFSVERPDGSNFTLKIRSTKLEDSAMYFCASTGRTRDQPQHFGDGTRLSIL.